Each of the 30 T cell receptor beta chains below was sequenced from the same sample in a study of blood T cell repertoires in COVID-19. Libraries were prepared by immunoSEQ multiplex PCR; TCRdb keeps only in-frame clonotypes and omits some of them. This repertoire shows some 130,000 clones, 65% to 90% found once; its top ten account for approximately 10%. Specimen: peripheral blood. These receptors were obtained from a man aged 80 or over with acute or convalescent COVID-19.

The chain joins TRBV7-3 to TRBJ2-3; D is perhaps TRBD1 (6 bases). The CDR3 has 13 residues. Trimming left V 4 bases short and J 6 bases short, with 11 bases between. Germline V gives CDR1 SGHTA, CDR2 FQGTGA. The CDR3 here is CASSWAGADTQYF. In DNA, the CDR3 is TGTGCCAGCAGCTGGGCAGGGGCCGATACGCAGTATTTT.

This chain uses TRBV3-1 (or the pseudogene TRBV3-2) with TRBJ1-1, with TRBD1 as a possible D gene (5 bases). This CDR3 has 13 amino acids. V was cut by 4 bases and J by 6 bases, with 12 bases left in between. Germline V CDR1 and CDR2: LGHDT, YNNKEL (reference sequence). The CDR3 nucleotides are TGTGCCAGCAGCCCAGCAAGGGGCGCTGAAGCTTTCTTT. It is translated as CASSPARGAEAFF.

The chain recombines TRBV3-1 (or the pseudogene TRBV3-2) with TRBJ2-3; 12 bases are shared with TRBD2. Germline V gene data show CDR1 as LGHDT and CDR2 as YNNKEL (reference sequence). J lost 3 bases, V lost 4 bases, and 2 bases had no gene match. CDR3 length: 15 amino acids. CDR3 DNA: TGTGCCAGCAGCCCTGGACTAGCGGGGACAGATACGCAGTATTTT. It codes for CASSPGLAGTDTQYF.

This chain connects TRBV6-5 to TRBJ2-7; 9 nucleotides align to TRBD1. Unmatched junction bases numbered 7, after V lost 6 bases and J lost 4 bases. Germline V gene lookup returns CDR1 MNHEY and CDR2 SVGAGI. The CDR3 runs 14 residues. The CDR3 region is CASSYGQGKYEQYF. The CDR3 DNA follows: TGTGCCAGCAGCTATGGACAGGGGAAATACGAGCAGTACTTC.

The rearrangement uses TRBV5-1 and TRBJ1-6; 9 positions match TRBD1. In germline, CDR1 is SGHRS, CDR2 YFSETQ. This CDR3 contains 15 residues. Trimming at V came to 4 bases and at J to 5 bases, leaving 4 bases not matched to a gene. The CDR3 protein is CASSPWTGDNSPLHF. Here the CDR3 DNA reads TGCGCCAGCAGCCCCTGGACAGGGGATAATTCACCCCTCCACTTT.

The chain links TRBV25-1 to TRBJ1-2; 9 bases fit TRBD1. Germline V lookup: CDR1 MGHDK, CDR2 SYGVNS. J lost 7 bases, V lost 1 base, and 10 bases had no gene match. CDR3 length: 16 amino acids. The CDR3 coding sequence is TGTGCCAGCAGTGAATTGAGCACAGGGGGCTCGTTTGGCTACACCTTC. Translated, it gives CASSELSTGGSFGYTF.

This clone has just one count. This chain joins TRBV6-2 or TRBV6-3 and TRBJ2-2; TRBD1 aligns across 8 bases. This CDR3 has 17 amino acids. CDR1 is MNHEY, CDR2 SVGEGT, per germline. The V gene end was trimmed by 2 bases and the J gene end by 3 bases; junction bases not matched to a gene: 8. The CDR3 coding sequence is TGTGCCAGCAGTTACGGGACAGGCCGTTTTCACACCGGGGAGCTGTTTTTT. As protein: CASSYGTGRFHTGELFF.

The chain uses TRBV3-1 (or the pseudogene TRBV3-2) and TRBJ1-1, with D possibly TRBD1 on 5 matching bases. The CDR3 contains 13 residues. V was trimmed by 3 bases and J by 1 base, leaving 6 bases between them. Germline V gene lookup returns CDR1 LGHDT and CDR2 YNNKEL (reference sequence). The chain's CDR3 is CASSQGQNTEAFF. The DNA for the CDR3 is TGTGCCAGCAGCCAGGGGCAGAACACTGAAGCTTTCTTT.

This clone was observed a single time. The chain couples TRBV11-2 to TRBJ1-6, with 9 bases aligning to TRBD1. CDR3 length: 15 residues. Trimming took 7 bases from V and 3 from J; bases not matched to a gene: 4. CDR1 and CDR2 (germline): SGHAT, FQNNGV. CDR3 region: CASNGQGFYNSPLHF. The CDR3 nucleotides are TGTGCCAGCAACGGACAGGGGTTCTATAATTCACCCCTCCACTTT. Together with reference TRBV11-2 and TRBJ1-6, the CDR3 gives the full variable domain: EAGVAQSPRYKIIEKRQSVAFWCNPISGHATLYWYQQILGQGPKLLIQFQNNGVVDDSQLPKDRFSAERLKGVDSTLKIQPAKLEDSAVYLCASNGQGFYNSPLHFGNGTRLTVT.

This rearrangement joins TRBV4-2 to TRBJ2-5; 9 nucleotides line up with TRBD2. CDR3 length equals 17 residues. Germline lookup yields CDR1 LGHNA and CDR2 YNFKEQ. Trimming took 3 bases from V and 5 from J; bases not matched to a gene: 13. CDR3 loop: CASSHTGPSGGPETQYF. The CDR3, as DNA: TGTGCCAGCAGCCACACCGGCCCGAGCGGGGGGCCGGAGACCCAGTACTTC.

The gene calls are TRBV18 and TRBJ2-3; 10 bases fit TRBD1. J gave up 3 bases and V 6 bases, and 6 bases lay outside the gene matches. This CDR3 is 15 amino acids long. Germline loops: CDR1 KGHSH, CDR2 LQKENI. CDR3 sequence (DNA): TGTGCCAGCTCGCCCCGGACAGGGGGAACAGATACGCAGTATTTT. It yields the protein CASSPRTGGTDTQYF.

V and J are TRBV12-3 or TRBV12-4 and TRBJ1-2, with a possible D match to TRBD1 (5 bases). The CDR3 is 13 residues long. V was cut by 7 bases and J by 8 bases, with 17 bases left in between. CDR3 bases: TGTGCCAGCACCCCCCAGGGAGGGAAAGGCTACACCTTC. Protein: CASTPQGGKGYTF.

The chain couples TRBV10-3 to TRBJ2-5; 12 nucleotides line up with TRBD2. V shed 10 bases and J 5 bases; nucleotides not matched to a gene: 8. The germline V gene encodes CDR1 ENHRY and CDR2 SYGVKD. CDR3 length: 14 amino acids. CDR3 coding DNA: TGTGCCAGCAGACTAGCGGGGGAGGGGGAGACCCAGTACTTC. Translating gives CASRLAGEGETQYF.

The chain is built from TRBV5-6 and TRBJ1-1; maybe TRBD1 (6 bases). V was trimmed by 1 base and J by 0 bases, leaving 13 bases between them. Germline lookup yields CDR1 SGHDT and CDR2 YYEEEE. This CDR3 contains 16 residues. The chain's CDR3 is CASSLNGGQLNTEAFF. CDR3 bases: TGTGCCAGCAGCTTGAATGGCGGACAGCTGAACACTGAAGCTTTCTTT. The whole variable domain, remainder taken from reference TRBV5-6 and TRBJ1-1, is DAGVTQSPTHLIKTRGQQVTLRCSPKSGHDTVSWYQQALGQGPQFIFQYYEEEERQRGNFPDRFSGHQFPNYSSELNVNALLLGDSALYLCASSLNGGQLNTEAFFGQGTRLTVV.

V and J are TRBV4-2 and TRBJ2-2; TRBD1 agrees at 10 bases. V was clipped by 1 base and J by 5 bases; unmatched bases: 4. The CDR3 has 16 residues. Germline CDR1 and CDR2: LGHNA and YNFKEQ. The CDR3 region is CASSQGPDRGTGELFF. CDR3 DNA: TGTGCCAGCAGCCAAGGACCGGACAGGGGGACCGGGGAGCTGTTTTTT.

This clone showed up just once. This chain links TRBV6-5 with TRBJ1-5; D remains unclear. The ends were cut back, 6 bases at V and 1 base at J, with 13 bases in the middle. This CDR3 is 15 amino acids long. Per the germline V gene, CDR1 is MNHEY and CDR2 is SVGAGI. DNA for the CDR3: TGTGCCAGCAGCCCCGGACTTACGAGCAATCAGCCCCAGCATTTT. Protein: CASSPGLTSNQPQHF.

This sequence joins TRBV18 and TRBJ2-1, with TRBD1 identical over 7 bases. This CDR3 spans 15 amino acids. Germline V CDR1 and CDR2: KGHSH, LQKENI. V gave up 2 bases and J gave up 1 base; unmatched junction bases: 2. The CDR3: CASSPLGQSYNEQFF. CDR3 nucleotide sequence: TGTGCCAGCTCACCATTGGGACAGTCCTACAATGAGCAGTTCTTC.

V and J are TRBV2 and TRBJ1-3; TRBD1 matches 7 bases. Germline V gene sequence: CDR1 SNHLY, CDR2 FYNNEI. J was trimmed by 2 bases and V by 5 bases; bases with no gene match: 3. The CDR3 is 14 amino acids. The CDR3 loop is CASSSGQPGNTIYF. For the CDR3, the DNA is TGTGCCAGCAGTTCGGGACAGCCTGGAAACACCATATATTTT.

The genes are TRBV19 and TRBJ1-4; D is uncertain. Germline V lookup: CDR1 LNHDA, CDR2 SQIVND (reference sequence). This CDR3 contains 17 residues. V was cut by 0 bases and J by 4 bases, with 15 bases left in between. The CDR3 reads CASSIDRMAAINEKLFF. The CDR3 DNA follows: TGTGCCAGTAGTATAGATCGAATGGCAGCGATTAATGAAAAACTGTTTTTT.

The chain uses TRBV6-5 and TRBJ1-1, with D perhaps TRBD1 (6 bases). This CDR3 region has 12 residues. The V end was cut by 6 bases, the J end by 5 bases, with 10 bases between. Germline V gene lookup returns CDR1 MNHEY and CDR2 SVGAGI. The CDR3 nucleotides read TGTGCCAGCAGGAAGGGGGGGACTGAAGCTTTCTTT. Translated: CASRKGGTEAFF.

The table lists this clone with a count of one. The genes are TRBV2 and TRBJ2-5; D perhaps matches TRBD2 (6 bases). The CDR3 covers 14 residues. The V gene lost 2 bases and the J gene lost 4 bases, with 11 bases spanning the gap. Germline CDR1 reads SNHLY; CDR2 reads FYNNEI. In DNA form, the CDR3 reads TGTGCCAGCAGTGAATTCGGCGGGGTAGAGACCCAGTACTTC. Translating it yields CASSEFGGVETQYF. Drawing the rest from reference TRBV2 and TRBJ2-5, the complete variable domain is EPEVTQTPSHQVTQMGQEVILRCVPISNHLYFYWYRQILGQKVEFLVSFYNNEISEKSEIFDDQFSVERPDGSNFTLKIRSTKLEDSAMYFCASSEFGGVETQYFGPGTRLLVL.

In nucleotides, the CDR3 is TGTGCCACCATCCCAAACTATGGCTACACCTTC. Encoded protein: CATIPNYGYTF. The V call is TRBV24-1, the J call TRBJ1-2, with D uncertain. CDR1 is KGHDR and CDR2 is SFDVKD in the germline V gene. The CDR3 runs 11 residues. The V end lost 8 bases, the J end lost 2 bases, and 5 bases lay between the germline ends.

The V call is TRBV10-3, the J call TRBJ2-3, with 11 nucleotides matching TRBD2. Germline CDR1 and CDR2: ENHRY and SYGVKD. V lost 0 bases, J lost 4 bases, and 3 bases stayed unmatched. This CDR3 has 16 residues. The CDR3 region is CAISESLAGGADTQYF. CDR3 DNA sequence: TGTGCCATCAGTGAGTCCCTAGCGGGAGGTGCAGATACGCAGTATTTT.

V usage is TRBV7-3 and J usage is TRBJ2-1; 7 nucleotides line up with TRBD2. Germline V CDR1 and CDR2: SGHTA, FQGTGA. The CDR3 has 12 residues. Trimming at V came to 4 bases and at J to 6 bases, leaving 0 bases not matched to a gene. Written as DNA, the CDR3 is TGTGCCAGCAGCTCTAGCGGCAATGAGCAGTTCTTC. It encodes CASSSSGNEQFF.

The V and J genes are TRBV27 and TRBJ1-2; 8 bases are shared with TRBD1. Germline CDR1 is MNHEY and CDR2 is SMNVEV (reference sequence). The junction had 6 bases not matched to a gene; V was cut back by 5 bases and J by 1 base. CDR3 length: 15 residues. The CDR3 loop is CASSKWTGLNYGYTF. CDR3 nucleotide sequence: TGTGCCAGCAGTAAATGGACAGGGCTTAACTATGGCTACACCTTC.

There are a few counts of this clone. The gene calls are TRBV7-9 and TRBJ1-4; 7 bases align to TRBD1. Germline V gives CDR1 SEHNR, CDR2 FQNEAQ (reference sequence). The V and J ends lost 5 bases and 1 base, in that order; junction bases with no gene match: 13. The CDR3 is made up of 18 amino acids. The CDR3 region is CASSPRRGGPLTNEKLFF. The DNA for the CDR3 is TGTGCCAGCAGCCCCAGACGAGGGGGCCCGTTAACTAATGAAAAACTGTTTTTT.

The rearrangement uses TRBV6-6 and TRBJ1-1, with D hard to call. V lost 4 bases, J lost 1 base, and 7 bases lay in between. Germline V lookup: CDR1 MNHNY, CDR2 SVGAGI (reference sequence). The CDR3 is 13 amino acids. The DNA for the CDR3 is TGTGCCAGCAGTTTAACACAGAACACTGAAGCTTTCTTT. It codes for CASSLTQNTEAFF.

The chain is built from TRBV18 and TRBJ1-4; 7 bases align to TRBD1. This CDR3 contains 15 residues. J was trimmed by 5 bases and V by 4 bases; bases with no gene match: 7. In germline, CDR1 is KGHSH, CDR2 LQKENI. The CDR3 DNA reads TGTGCCAGCTCACGGACCGGGACAGACAATGAAAAACTGTTTTTT. It is translated as CASSRTGTDNEKLFF.

The genes are TRBV2 and TRBJ2-7, with D perhaps TRBD2 (5 bases). Germline V CDR1 and CDR2: SNHLY, FYNNEI. V was cut by 7 bases and J by 3 bases, with 13 bases left in between. There are 13 residues in the CDR3. The DNA for the CDR3 is TGTGCCAGCACCGGAGGCCGAGACTACGAGCAGTACTTC. Its translation is CASTGGRDYEQYF. The whole variable domain, remainder taken from reference TRBV2 and TRBJ2-7, is EPEVTQTPSHQVTQMGQEVILRCVPISNHLYFYWYRQILGQKVEFLVSFYNNEISEKSEIFDDQFSVERPDGSNFTLKIRSTKLEDSAMYFCASTGGRDYEQYFGPGTRLTVT.

This clone was recorded only once. J is TRBJ2-6 and V is TRBV7-2; 10 positions match TRBD1. This CDR3 is built from 18 residues. Looked up from germline, CDR1 is SGHTA and CDR2 is FQGNSA. Trimming removed 3 bases from V and 2 bases from J; junction bases left unmatched: 7. The CDR3 here is CASSLRDRGFAGANVLTF. Here the CDR3 DNA reads TGTGCCAGCAGCTTGAGGGACAGGGGTTTTGCTGGGGCCAACGTCCTGACTTTC. Complete variable domain (other parts from reference TRBV7-2 and TRBJ2-6): GAGVSQSPSNKVTEKGKDVELRCDPISGHTALYWYRQSLGQGLEFLIYFQGNSAPDKSGLPSDRFSAERTGGSVSTLTIQRTQQEDSAVYLCASSLRDRGFAGANVLTFGAGSRLTVL.